This T cell receptor beta chain was documented in a study of blood T cell repertoires in COVID-19. At the level of the study: T cells, B-cell-depleted T cells, or PBMCs provided the cDNA or gDNA that served as material.

Germline CDR1 MNHEY, CDR2 SVGEGT. With 6 bases removed from V and 0 bases from J, the gap between germline ends came to 12 bases. This CDR3 spans 15 amino acids. TCRdb's copy holds only in-frame clones and misses some; the assay was immunoSEQ multiplex PCR. This table has 150,000 to 200,000 clones, 88% appearing once. The clonotype originates from a man aged 55 to 69 with acute or convalescent COVID-19. Sequencing was performed on peripheral blood. This sequence joins TRBV6-2 or TRBV6-3 and TRBJ1-5; D is possibly TRBD1 (6 bases). CDR3 sequence reads: CASSGQTYSNQPQHF. The CDR3 DNA reads TGTGCCAGCAGCGGACAGACTTATAGCAATCAGCCCCAGCATTTT.